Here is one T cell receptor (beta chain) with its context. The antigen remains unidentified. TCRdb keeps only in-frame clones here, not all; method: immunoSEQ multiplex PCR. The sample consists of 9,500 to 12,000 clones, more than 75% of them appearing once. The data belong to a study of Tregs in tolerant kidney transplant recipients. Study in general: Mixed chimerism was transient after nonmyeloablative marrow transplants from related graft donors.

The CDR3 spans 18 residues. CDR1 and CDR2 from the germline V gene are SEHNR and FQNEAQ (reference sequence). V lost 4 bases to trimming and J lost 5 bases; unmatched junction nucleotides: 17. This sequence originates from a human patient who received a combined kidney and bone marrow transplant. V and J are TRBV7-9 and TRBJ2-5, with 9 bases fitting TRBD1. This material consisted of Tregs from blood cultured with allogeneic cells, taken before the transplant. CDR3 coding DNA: TGTGCCAGCAGCTCAGTCCTCGGGACAGGGCTAAGGTGGGAGACCCAGTACTTC. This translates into CASSSVLGTGLRWETQYF.